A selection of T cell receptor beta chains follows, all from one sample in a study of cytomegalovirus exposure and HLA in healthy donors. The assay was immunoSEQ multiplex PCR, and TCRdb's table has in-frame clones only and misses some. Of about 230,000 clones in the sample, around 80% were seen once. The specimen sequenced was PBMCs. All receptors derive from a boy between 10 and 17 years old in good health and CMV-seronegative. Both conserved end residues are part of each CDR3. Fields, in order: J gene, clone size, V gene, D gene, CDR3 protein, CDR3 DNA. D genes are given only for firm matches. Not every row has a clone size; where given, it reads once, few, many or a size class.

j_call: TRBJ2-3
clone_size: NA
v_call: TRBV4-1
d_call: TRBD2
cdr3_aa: CASSPGLAGGRTDTQYF
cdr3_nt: TGCGCCAGCAGCCCCGGACTAGCGGGAGGTCGCACAGATACGCAGTATTTT

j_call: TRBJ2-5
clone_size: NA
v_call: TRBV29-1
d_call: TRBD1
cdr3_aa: CSVGSVDRLETQYF
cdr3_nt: TGCAGCGTTGGGTCGGTGGACAGGTTGGAGACCCAGTACTTC

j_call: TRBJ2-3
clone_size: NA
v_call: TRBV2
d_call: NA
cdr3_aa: CASSANSDSSTDTQYF
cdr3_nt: TGTGCCAGCAGCGCAAACTCCGATAGTAGCACAGATACGCAGTATTTT

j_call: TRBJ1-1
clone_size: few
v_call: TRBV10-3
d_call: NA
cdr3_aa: CAISDSAGNTEAFF
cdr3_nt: TGTGCCATCAGTGATTCGGCAGGGAACACTGAAGCTTTCTTT

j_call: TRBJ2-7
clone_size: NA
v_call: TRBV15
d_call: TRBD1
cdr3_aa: CATSVGTETYEQYF
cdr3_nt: TGTGCCACCAGCGTGGGGACAGAGACCTACGAGCAGTACTTC

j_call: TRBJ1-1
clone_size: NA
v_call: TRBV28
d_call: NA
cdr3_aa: CASSLQGWFTEAFF
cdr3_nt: TGTGCCAGCAGTTTACAGGGGTGGTTCACTGAAGCTTTCTTT

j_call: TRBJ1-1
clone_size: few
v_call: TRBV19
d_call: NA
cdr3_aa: CASSTREGTEAFF
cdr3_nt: TGTGCCAGTAGTACCCGGGAGGGCACTGAAGCTTTCTTT

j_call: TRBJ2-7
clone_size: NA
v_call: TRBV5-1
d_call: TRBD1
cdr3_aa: CASSLLTGGTSYEQYF
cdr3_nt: TGCGCCAGCAGCTTGCTAACAGGGGGGACTTCCTACGAGCAGTACTTC

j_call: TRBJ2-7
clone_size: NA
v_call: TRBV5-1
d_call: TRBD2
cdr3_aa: CASSLASPGSGRADEQYF
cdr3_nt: TGCGCCAGCAGCTTGGCGTCGCCAGGGAGCGGGAGGGCCGACGAGCAGTACTTC

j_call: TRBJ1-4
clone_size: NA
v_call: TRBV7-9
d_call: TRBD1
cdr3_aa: CASSGQGTNEKLFF
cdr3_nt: TGTGCCAGCAGCGGACAGGGGACTAATGAAAAACTGTTTTTT

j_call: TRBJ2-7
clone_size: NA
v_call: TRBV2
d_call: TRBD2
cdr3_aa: CATKTSESSYEQYF
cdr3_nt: TGTGCCACCAAAACTAGCGAGAGCTCCTACGAGCAGTACTTC

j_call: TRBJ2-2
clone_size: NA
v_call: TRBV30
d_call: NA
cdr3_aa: CAWSVQGTGELFF
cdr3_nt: TGTGCCTGGAGTGTACAGGGCACCGGGGAGCTGTTTTTT

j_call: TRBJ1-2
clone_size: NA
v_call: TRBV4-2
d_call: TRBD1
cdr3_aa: CASSQDKGANYGYTF
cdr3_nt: TGTGCCAGCAGCCAAGATAAGGGGGCGAACTATGGCTACACCTTC

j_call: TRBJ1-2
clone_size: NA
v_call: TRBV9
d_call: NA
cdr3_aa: CASSVNLPGANYGYTF
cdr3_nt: TGTGCCAGCAGCGTAAATCTCCCCGGAGCTAACTATGGCTACACCTTC

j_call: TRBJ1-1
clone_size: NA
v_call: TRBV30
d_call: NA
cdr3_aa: CACAFFGANTEAFF
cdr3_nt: TGTGCCTGCGCGTTTTTTGGTGCGAACACTGAAGCTTTCTTT

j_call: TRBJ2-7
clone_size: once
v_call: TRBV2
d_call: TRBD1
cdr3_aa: CASTQGELSYEQYF
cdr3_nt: TGTGCCAGCACTCAGGGGGAGCTCTCCTACGAGCAGTACTTC